This TCR beta chain came from a study of blood T cell repertoires in COVID-19. As for the study in general: Collection of acute and convalescent COVID-19 samples took place in the United States, Italy and Spain. T cells, B-cell-depleted T cells, or PBMCs supplied cDNA or gDNA.

TCRdb's copy holds only in-frame clones and misses some; the assay was immunoSEQ multiplex PCR. The sample lists 65,000 or so clones, roughly four fifths occurring once. The clonotype comes from a man older than 75 with acute or convalescent COVID-19. The sequenced sample was peripheral blood.

For the CDR3, the DNA is TGCGCCAGCAGTGAGTCGAGTCTGGGCCCCTCGAACACCGGGGAGCTGTTTTTT. Protein sequence: CASSESSLGPSNTGELFF. The rearrangement joins TRBV10-1 to TRBJ2-2; D call uncertain. The CDR3 is 18 amino acids. V was trimmed by 0 bases and J by 0 bases, leaving 14 bases between them. In germline, CDR1 is WNHNN, CDR2 SYGVQD (reference sequence).